The following is a T cell receptor beta chain sequence with its context. Its target is not known. This entry comes from a study of CD4 T cells in relation to SARS-CoV-2 and coronaviruses. Study at large: The HLA restriction of the shared crossreactive spike epitopes was mapped.

J was trimmed by 10 bases and V by 3 bases; bases with no gene match: 8. Germline values: CDR1 KGHDR, CDR2 SFDVKD. This CDR3 has 16 amino acids. Assay: immunoSEQ multiplex PCR; the TCRdb copy retains only in-frame clones and omits some. The table includes roughly 61,000 clones, 70% to 90% detected once. The unexposed donors gave CD4+ T cells in 2011-2018, prior to COVID-19. Study-wide points: No donor gave both pre-pandemic and post-infection samples.

The sequence was collected from a human donor in good health. The sequenced sample was memory CD4+ T cells from PBMCs. V is TRBV24-1 and J is TRBJ2-1; TRBD2 matches 13 bases. The CDR3 nucleotides read TGTGCCACCAGTGATCCCGGACTAGCGGGAGCGAGGGAGCAGTTCTTC. It specifies CATSDPGLAGAREQFF.